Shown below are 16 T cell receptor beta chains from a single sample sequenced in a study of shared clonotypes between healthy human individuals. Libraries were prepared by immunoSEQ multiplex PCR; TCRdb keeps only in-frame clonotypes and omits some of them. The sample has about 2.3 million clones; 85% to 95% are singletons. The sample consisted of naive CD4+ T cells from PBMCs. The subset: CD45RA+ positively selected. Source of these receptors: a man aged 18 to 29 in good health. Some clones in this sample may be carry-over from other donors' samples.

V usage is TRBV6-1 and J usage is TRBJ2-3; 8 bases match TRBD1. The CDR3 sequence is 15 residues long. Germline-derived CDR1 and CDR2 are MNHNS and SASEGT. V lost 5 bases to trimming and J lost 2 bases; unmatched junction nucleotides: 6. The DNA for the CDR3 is TGTGCCAGCAGTCCATGGGACAGGTCCACAGATACGCAGTATTTT. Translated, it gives CASSPWDRSTDTQYF.

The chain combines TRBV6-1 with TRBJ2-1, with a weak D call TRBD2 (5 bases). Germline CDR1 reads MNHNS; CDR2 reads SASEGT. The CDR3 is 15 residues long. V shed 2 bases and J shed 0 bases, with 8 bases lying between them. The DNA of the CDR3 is TGTGCCAGCAGTGAAAAGCGGAGCTCCTACAATGAGCAGTTCTTC. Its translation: CASSEKRSSYNEQFF.

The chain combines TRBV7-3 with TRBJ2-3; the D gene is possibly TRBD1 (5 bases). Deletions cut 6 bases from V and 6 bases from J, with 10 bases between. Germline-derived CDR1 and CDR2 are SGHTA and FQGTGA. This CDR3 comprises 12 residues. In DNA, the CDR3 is TGTGCCAGCAGTTACAGGCCGGATACGCAGTATTTT. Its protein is CASSYRPDTQYF.

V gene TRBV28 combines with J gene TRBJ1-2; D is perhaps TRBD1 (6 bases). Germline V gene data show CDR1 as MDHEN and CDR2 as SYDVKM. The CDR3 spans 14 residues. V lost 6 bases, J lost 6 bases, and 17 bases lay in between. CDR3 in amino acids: CASRTHGGVDGYTF. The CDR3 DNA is TGTGCCAGCAGAACACACGGGGGCGTAGATGGCTACACCTTC.

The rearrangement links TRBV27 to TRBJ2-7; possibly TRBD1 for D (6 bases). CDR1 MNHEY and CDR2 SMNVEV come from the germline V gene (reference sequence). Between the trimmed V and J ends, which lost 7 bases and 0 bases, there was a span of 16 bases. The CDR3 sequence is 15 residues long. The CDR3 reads CASTESGTSSYEQYF. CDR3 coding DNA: TGTGCCAGCACCGAATCCGGGACATCCTCCTACGAGCAGTACTTC.

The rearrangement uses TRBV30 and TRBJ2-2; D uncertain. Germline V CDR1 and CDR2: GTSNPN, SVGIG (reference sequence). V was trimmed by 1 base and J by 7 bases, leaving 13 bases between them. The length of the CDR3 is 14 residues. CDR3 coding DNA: TGTGCCTGGAGTGGTTGGCAGATAAACGGGGAGCTGTTTTTT. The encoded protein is CAWSGWQINGELFF. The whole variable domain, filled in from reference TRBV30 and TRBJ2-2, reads SQTIHQWPATLVQPVGSPLSLECTVEGTSNPNLYWYRQAAGRGLQLLFYSVGIGQISSEVPQNLSASRPQDRQFILSSKKLLLSDSGFYLCAWSGWQINGELFFGEGSRLTVL.

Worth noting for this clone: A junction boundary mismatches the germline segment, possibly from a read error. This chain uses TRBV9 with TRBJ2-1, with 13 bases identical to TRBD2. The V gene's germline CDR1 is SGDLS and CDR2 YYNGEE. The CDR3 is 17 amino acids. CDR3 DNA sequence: TGTGCCAGCAGCTTGGGACTAGCGGGAAGTTCGTCCCTAACTCGGATCTTC. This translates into CASSLGLAGSSSLTRIF.

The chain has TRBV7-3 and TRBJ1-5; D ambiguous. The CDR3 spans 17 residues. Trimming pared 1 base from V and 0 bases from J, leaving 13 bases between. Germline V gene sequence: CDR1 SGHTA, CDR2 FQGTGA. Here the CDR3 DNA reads TGTGCCAGCAGCTTAAGGTCCAGGCGGTATAGCAATCAGCCCCAGCATTTT. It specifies CASSLRSRRYSNQPQHF. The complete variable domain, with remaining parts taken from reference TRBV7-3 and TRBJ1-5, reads GAGVSQTPSNKVTEKGKYVELRCDPISGHTALYWYRQSLGQGPEFLIYFQGTGAADDSGLPNDRFFAVRPEGSVSTLKIQRTERGDSAVYLCASSLRSRRYSNQPQHFGDGTRLSIL.

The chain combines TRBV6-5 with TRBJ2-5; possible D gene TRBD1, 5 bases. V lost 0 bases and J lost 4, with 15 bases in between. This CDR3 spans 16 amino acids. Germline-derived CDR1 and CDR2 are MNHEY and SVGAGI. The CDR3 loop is CASSYSRQGRRETQYF. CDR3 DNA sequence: TGTGCCAGCAGTTACTCGCGGCAGGGAAGGAGAGAGACCCAGTACTTC.

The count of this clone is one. The CDR3 bases are TGTGCCAGCAGCACGGGCCAATCCGATGCCAGAAAACTGTTTTTT. Amino acids: CASSTGQSDARKLFF. The chain couples TRBV5-5 to TRBJ1-4; no clear D gene. CDR3 length: 15 amino acids. CDR1 is SGHKS, CDR2 YYEKEE, per germline (reference sequence). Trimming removed 4 bases at V and 10 bases at J, with 20 bases between.

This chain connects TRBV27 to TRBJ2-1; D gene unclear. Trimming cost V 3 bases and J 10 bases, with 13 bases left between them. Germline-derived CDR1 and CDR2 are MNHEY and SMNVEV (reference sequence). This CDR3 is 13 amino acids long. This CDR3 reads CASSFTAIGEQFF. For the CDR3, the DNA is TGTGCCAGCAGTTTTACGGCAATTGGCGAGCAGTTCTTC.

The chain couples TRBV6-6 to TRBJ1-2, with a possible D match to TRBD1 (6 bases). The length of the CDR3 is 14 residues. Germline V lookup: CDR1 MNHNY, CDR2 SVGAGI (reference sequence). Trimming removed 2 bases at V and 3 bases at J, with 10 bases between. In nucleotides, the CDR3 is TGTGCCAGCAGTTACGACAGGCTTTACTATGGCTACACCTTC. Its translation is CASSYDRLYYGYTF.

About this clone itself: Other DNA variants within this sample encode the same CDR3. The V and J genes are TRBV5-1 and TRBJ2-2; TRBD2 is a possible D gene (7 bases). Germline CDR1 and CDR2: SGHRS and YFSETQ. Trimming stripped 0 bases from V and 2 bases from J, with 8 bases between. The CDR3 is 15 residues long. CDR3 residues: CASSLAGGNTGELFF. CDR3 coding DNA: TGCGCCAGCAGCTTGGCGGGGGGCAACACCGGGGAGCTGTTTTTT.

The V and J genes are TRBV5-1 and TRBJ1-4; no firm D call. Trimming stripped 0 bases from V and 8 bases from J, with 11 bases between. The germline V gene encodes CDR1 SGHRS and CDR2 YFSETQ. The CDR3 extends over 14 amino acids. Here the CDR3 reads CASSLASLSEKLFF. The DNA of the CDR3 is TGCGCCAGCAGCTTGGCAAGCCTTTCAGAAAAACTGTTTTTT.

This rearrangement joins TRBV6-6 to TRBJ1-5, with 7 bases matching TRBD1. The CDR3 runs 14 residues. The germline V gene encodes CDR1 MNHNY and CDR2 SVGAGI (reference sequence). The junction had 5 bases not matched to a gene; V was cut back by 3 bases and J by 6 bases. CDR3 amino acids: CASSYWAGGQPQHF. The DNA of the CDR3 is TGTGCCAGCAGTTATTGGGCAGGGGGTCAGCCCCAGCATTTT.

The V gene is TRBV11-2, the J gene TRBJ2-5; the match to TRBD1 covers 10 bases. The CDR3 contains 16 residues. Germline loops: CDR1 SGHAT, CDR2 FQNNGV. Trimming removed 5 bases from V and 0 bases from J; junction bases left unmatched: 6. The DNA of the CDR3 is TGTGCCAGCAGCCTCGGGACAGGGGTCTACCAAGAGACCCAGTACTTC. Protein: CASSLGTGVYQETQYF.